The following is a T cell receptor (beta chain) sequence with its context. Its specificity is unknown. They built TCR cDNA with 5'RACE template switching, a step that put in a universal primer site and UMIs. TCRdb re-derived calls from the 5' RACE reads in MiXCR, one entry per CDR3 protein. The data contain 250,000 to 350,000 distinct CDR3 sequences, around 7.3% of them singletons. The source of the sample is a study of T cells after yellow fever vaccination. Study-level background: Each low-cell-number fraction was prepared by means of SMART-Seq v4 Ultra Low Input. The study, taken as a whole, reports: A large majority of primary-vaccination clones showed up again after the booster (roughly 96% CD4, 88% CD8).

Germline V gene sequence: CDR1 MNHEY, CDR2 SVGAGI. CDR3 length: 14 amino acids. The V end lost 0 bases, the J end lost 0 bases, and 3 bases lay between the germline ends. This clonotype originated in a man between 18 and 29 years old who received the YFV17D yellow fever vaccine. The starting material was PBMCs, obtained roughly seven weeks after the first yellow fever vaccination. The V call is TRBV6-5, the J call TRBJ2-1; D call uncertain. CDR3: CASSYSGSYNEQFF. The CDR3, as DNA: TGTGCCAGCAGTTACTCAGGCTCCTACAATGAGCAGTTCTTC.